A selection of T cell receptor beta chains follows, all from one sample in a study of blood T cell repertoires in COVID-19. Assay: immunoSEQ multiplex PCR; the TCRdb copy retains only in-frame clones and omits some. The data show 55,000 to 75,000 clones, with 75% to 85% seen just once and roughly 18% held by the top ten. Sequencing was performed on peripheral blood. Receptor source: a man between 65 and 85 years old who had recovered from COVID-19. Both conserved end residues are part of each CDR3. D genes are given only for firm matches. Rows may omit the clone size; those that give it use once, few, many or a size class.

V gene: TRBV5-1
J gene: TRBJ2-2
D gene: -
clone size: -
CDR3 DNA: TGCGCCAGCAGCTTGGCTGGAAACACCGGGGAGCTGCTTTTT
CDR3 protein: CASSLAGNTGELLF

V gene: TRBV7-2
J gene: TRBJ1-1
D gene: TRBD1
clone size: -
CDR3 DNA: TGTGCCAGCAGCTTAGTTTCGGGACAGGGGAACACTGAAGCTTTCTTT
CDR3 protein: CASSLVSGQGNTEAFF

V gene: TRBV29-1
J gene: TRBJ2-1
D gene: -
clone size: -
CDR3 DNA: TGCAGCGTTCTCACTATCTCCTCCTACAATGAGCAGTTCTTC
CDR3 protein: CSVLTISSYNEQFF

V gene: TRBV6-2/TRBV6-3
J gene: TRBJ2-7
D gene: TRBD1
clone size: -
CDR3 DNA: TGTGCCAGCAGCAAAACCACTGACAGGGATGACTCCTACGAGCAGTACTTC
CDR3 protein: CASSKTTDRDDSYEQYF

V gene: TRBV11-2
J gene: TRBJ2-5
D gene: TRBD1
clone size: -
CDR3 DNA: TGTGCCAGCAGCCGAGGGACAGGGGAAGAGACCCAGTACTTC
CDR3 protein: CASSRGTGEETQYF

V gene: TRBV18
J gene: TRBJ2-2
D gene: -
clone size: -
CDR3 DNA: TGTGCCAGCTCACCATTTCCCGGGTGCGCCGGGGAGCTGTTTTTT
CDR3 protein: CASSPFPGCAGELFF

V gene: TRBV11-2
J gene: TRBJ2-5
D gene: -
clone size: -
CDR3 DNA: TGTGCCAGCAGCTTAGGAGGGAGCCAAGAGACCCAGTACTTC
CDR3 protein: CASSLGGSQETQYF

V gene: TRBV7-2
J gene: TRBJ2-2
D gene: -
clone size: -
CDR3 DNA: TGTGCCAGCAGCTTAGAACGGAGGACCGGGGAGCTGTTTTTT
CDR3 protein: CASSLERRTGELFF

V gene: TRBV3-1/TRBV3-2
J gene: TRBJ2-3
D gene: -
clone size: -
CDR3 DNA: TGTGCCAGCAGTCGTTTAGCCACAGATACGCAGTATTTT
CDR3 protein: CASSRLATDTQYF

V gene: TRBV5-4
J gene: TRBJ2-5
D gene: -
clone size: -
CDR3 DNA: TGTGCCAGCAGCTTGGAGGGGGTTGGGACCCAGTACTTC
CDR3 protein: CASSLEGVGTQYF

V gene: TRBV7-2
J gene: TRBJ2-1
D gene: TRBD2
clone size: few
CDR3 DNA: TGTGCCAGCAGCTTAGCGGGGACTAGCGGGGGGGTTAGCTACAATGAGCAGTTCTTC
CDR3 protein: CASSLAGTSGGVSYNEQFF

V gene: TRBV30
J gene: TRBJ1-1
D gene: -
clone size: -
CDR3 DNA: TGTGCCTGGAGTCCTTTGGGACTTACGAACACTGAAGCTTTCTTT
CDR3 protein: CAWSPLGLTNTEAFF

V gene: TRBV7-2
J gene: TRBJ1-1
D gene: -
clone size: -
CDR3 DNA: TGTGCCAGCAGCGCGACAATGATGAACACTGAAGCTTTCTTT
CDR3 protein: CASSATMMNTEAFF

V gene: TRBV5-6
J gene: TRBJ1-1
D gene: TRBD1
clone size: -
CDR3 DNA: TGTGCCAGCAGCTGGCGGACAGGGGGCATAGGGATGAACACTGAAGCTTTCTTT
CDR3 protein: CASSWRTGGIGMNTEAFF

V gene: TRBV24-1
J gene: TRBJ2-1
D gene: -
clone size: -
CDR3 DNA: TGTGCCACCAGTGATCGAGACACCGAGCAGTTCTTC
CDR3 protein: CATSDRDTEQFF

V gene: TRBV6-2/TRBV6-3
J gene: TRBJ2-1
D gene: TRBD1
clone size: few
CDR3 DNA: TGTGCCAGCAGTTATTACGGACAGGGAGGAAATGAGCAGTTCTTC
CDR3 protein: CASSYYGQGGNEQFF

V gene: TRBV19
J gene: TRBJ1-5
D gene: -
clone size: -
CDR3 DNA: TGTGCCAGTAGTACCCGACAGGACGGCAATCAGCCCCAGCATTTT
CDR3 protein: CASSTRQDGNQPQHF

V gene: TRBV28
J gene: TRBJ2-5
D gene: TRBD2
clone size: -
CDR3 DNA: TGTGCCAGCAATGGACTAGCGGGTTGGGGGGAGACCCAGTACTTC
CDR3 protein: CASNGLAGWGETQYF

V gene: TRBV11-3
J gene: TRBJ1-1
D gene: -
clone size: -
CDR3 DNA: TGTGCCAGCAGCCGAAGGAGGGCTACTGAAGCTTTCTTT
CDR3 protein: CASSRRRATEAFF

V gene: TRBV2
J gene: TRBJ2-2
D gene: TRBD1
clone size: -
CDR3 DNA: TGTGCCAGCAGTCCTGGGACAGGGAACACCGGGGAGCTGTTTTTT
CDR3 protein: CASSPGTGNTGELFF

V gene: TRBV14
J gene: TRBJ1-6
D gene: -
clone size: -
CDR3 DNA: TGTGCCAGCAGCCAGGGGGGTTCCTATAATTCACCCCTCCACTTT
CDR3 protein: CASSQGGSYNSPLHF

V gene: TRBV4-2
J gene: TRBJ2-2
D gene: -
clone size: -
CDR3 DNA: TGTGCCAGCAGCCCGATGGCAGAGAACACCGGGGAGCTGTTTTTT
CDR3 protein: CASSPMAENTGELFF